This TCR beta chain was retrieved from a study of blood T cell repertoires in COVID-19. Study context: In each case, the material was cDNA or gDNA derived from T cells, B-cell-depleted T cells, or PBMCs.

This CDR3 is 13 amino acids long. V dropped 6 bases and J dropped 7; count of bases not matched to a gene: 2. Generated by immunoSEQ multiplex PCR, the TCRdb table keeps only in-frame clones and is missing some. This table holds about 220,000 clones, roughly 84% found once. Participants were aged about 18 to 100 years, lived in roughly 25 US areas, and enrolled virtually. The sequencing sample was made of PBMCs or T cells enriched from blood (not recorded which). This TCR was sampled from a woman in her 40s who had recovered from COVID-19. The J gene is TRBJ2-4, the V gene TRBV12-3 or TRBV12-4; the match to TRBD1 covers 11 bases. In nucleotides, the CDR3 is TGTGCCAGCAGGGGGACAGGGGGGAACATTCAGTACTTC. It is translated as CASRGTGGNIQYF.